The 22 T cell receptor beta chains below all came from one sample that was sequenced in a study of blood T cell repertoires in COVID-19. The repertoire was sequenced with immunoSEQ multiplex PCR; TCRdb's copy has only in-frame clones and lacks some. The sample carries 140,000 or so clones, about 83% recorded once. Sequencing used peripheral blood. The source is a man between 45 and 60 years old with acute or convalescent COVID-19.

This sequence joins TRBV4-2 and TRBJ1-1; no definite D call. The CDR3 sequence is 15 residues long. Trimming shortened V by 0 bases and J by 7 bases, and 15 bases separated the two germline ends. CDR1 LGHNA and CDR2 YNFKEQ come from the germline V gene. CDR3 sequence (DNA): TGTGCCAGCAGCCAAGAGGCGAGGGCAGAGGATGAAGCTTTCTTT. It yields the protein CASSQEARAEDEAFF.

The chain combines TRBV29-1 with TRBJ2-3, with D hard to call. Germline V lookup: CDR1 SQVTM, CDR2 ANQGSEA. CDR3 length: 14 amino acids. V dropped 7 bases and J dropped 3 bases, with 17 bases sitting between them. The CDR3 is CSATPHGKTDTQYF. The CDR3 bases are TGCAGCGCTACACCGCATGGTAAAACAGATACGCAGTATTTT.

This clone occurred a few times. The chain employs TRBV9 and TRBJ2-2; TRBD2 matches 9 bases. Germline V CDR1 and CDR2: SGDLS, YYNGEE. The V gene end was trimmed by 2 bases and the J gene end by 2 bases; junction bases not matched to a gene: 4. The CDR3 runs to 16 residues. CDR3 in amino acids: CASSVLAGSNTGELFF. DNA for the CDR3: TGTGCCAGCAGCGTCCTAGCGGGGAGCAACACCGGGGAGCTGTTTTTT.

Here the CDR3 reads CAIRDGTVNQPQHF. DNA for the CDR3: TGTGCCATCAGGGATGGGACAGTCAATCAGCCCCAGCATTTT. The chain has TRBV10-3 and TRBJ1-5; 7 bases agree with TRBD1. The CDR3 extends over 14 amino acids. After removal of 6 bases from V and 3 bases from J, the junction contained 5 bases not matched to a gene. Germline V CDR1 and CDR2: ENHRY, SYGVKD.

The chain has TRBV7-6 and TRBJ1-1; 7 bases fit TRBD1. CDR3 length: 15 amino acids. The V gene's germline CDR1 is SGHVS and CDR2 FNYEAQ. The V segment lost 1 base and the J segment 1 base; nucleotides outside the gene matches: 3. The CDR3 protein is CASSLGTGANTEAFF. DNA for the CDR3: TGTGCCAGCAGCTTAGGGACAGGAGCGAACACTGAAGCTTTCTTT.

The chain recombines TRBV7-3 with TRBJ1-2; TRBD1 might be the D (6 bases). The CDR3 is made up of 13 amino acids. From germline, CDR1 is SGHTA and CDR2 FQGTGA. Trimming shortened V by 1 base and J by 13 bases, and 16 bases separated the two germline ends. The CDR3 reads CASSLIRGQTLTF. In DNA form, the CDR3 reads TGTGCCAGCAGCTTAATTCGCGGACAGACCCTCACCTTC.

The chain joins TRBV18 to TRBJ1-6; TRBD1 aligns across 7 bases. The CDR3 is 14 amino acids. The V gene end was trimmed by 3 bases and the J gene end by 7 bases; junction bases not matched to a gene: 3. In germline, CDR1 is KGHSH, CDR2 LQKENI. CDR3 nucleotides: TGTGCCAGCTCACCCGACAGGGACAATTCACCCCTCCACTTT. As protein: CASSPDRDNSPLHF.

The CDR3 reads CASTFFAGNSGNTIYF. CDR3 in DNA: TGTGCCAGTACCTTTTTTGCGGGGAACTCTGGAAACACCATATATTTT. V usage is TRBV19 and J usage is TRBJ1-3, with D unclear. The V gene lost 7 bases and the J gene lost 0 bases, with 16 bases spanning the gap. Germline-derived CDR1 and CDR2 are LNHDA and SQIVND (reference sequence). The CDR3 has 16 amino acids.

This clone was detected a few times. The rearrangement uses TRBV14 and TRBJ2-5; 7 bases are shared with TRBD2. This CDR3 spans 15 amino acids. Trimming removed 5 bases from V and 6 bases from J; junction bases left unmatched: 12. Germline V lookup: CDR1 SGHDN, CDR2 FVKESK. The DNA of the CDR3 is TGTGCCAGCAGCATGATAGGACTAGTCTTACAGACCCAGTACTTC. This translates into CASSMIGLVLQTQYF.

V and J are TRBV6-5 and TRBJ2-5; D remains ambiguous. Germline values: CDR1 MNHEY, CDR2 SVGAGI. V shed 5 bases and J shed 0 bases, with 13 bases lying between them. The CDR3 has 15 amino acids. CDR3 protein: CASSLAHLYQETQYF. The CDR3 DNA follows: TGTGCCAGCAGTCTGGCACATCTGTACCAAGAGACCCAGTACTTC.

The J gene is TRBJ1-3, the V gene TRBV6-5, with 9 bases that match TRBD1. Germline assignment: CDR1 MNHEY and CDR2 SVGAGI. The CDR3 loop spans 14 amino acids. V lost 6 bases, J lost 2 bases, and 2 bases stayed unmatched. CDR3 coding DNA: TGTGCCAGCAGCCGGGACAGGGCTGGAAACACCATATATTTT. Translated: CASSRDRAGNTIYF.

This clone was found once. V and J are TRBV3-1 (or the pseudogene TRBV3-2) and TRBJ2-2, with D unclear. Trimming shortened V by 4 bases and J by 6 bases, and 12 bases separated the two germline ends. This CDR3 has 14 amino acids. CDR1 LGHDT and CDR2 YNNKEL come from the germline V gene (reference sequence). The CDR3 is CASSLSGSAGELFF. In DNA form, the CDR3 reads TGTGCCAGCAGCCTGTCCGGGTCGGCCGGGGAGCTGTTTTTT.

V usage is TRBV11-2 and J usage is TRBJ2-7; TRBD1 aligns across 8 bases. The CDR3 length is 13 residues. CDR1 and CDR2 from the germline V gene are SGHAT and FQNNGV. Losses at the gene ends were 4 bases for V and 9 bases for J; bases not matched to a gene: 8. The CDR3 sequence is CASSSDLQGGQYF. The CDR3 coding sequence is TGTGCCAGCAGCTCCGACCTACAGGGGGGGCAGTACTTC. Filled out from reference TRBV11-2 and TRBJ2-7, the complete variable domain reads EAGVAQSPRYKIIEKRQSVAFWCNPISGHATLYWYQQILGQGPKLLIQFQNNGVVDDSQLPKDRFSAERLKGVDSTLKIQPAKLEDSAVYLCASSSDLQGGQYFGPGTRLTVT.

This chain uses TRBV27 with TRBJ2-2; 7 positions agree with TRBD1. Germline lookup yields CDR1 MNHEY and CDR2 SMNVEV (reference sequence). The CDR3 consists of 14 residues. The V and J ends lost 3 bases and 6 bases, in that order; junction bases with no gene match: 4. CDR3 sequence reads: CASSLNRGAGELFF. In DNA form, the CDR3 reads TGTGCCAGCAGTTTGAACAGGGGAGCCGGGGAGCTGTTTTTT.

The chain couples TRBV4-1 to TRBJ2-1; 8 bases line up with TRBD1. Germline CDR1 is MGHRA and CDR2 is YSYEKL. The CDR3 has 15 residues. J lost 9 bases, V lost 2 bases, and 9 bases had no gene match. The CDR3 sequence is CASSQKGQASGEQFF. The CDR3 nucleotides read TGCGCCAGCAGCCAAAAGGGACAGGCTTCAGGTGAGCAGTTCTTC.

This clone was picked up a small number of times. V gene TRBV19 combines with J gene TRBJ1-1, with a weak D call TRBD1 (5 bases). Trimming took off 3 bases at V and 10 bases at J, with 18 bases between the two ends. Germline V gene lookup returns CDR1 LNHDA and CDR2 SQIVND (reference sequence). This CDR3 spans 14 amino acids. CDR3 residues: CASSIARDDKPAFF. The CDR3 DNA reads TGTGCCAGTAGTATCGCCAGGGATGATAAGCCAGCTTTCTTT.

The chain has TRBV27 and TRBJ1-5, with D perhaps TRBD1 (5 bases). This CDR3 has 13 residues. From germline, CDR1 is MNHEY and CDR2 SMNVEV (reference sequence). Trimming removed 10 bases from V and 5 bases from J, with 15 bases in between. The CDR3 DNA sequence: TGTGCCACCTCTCATGGACACGATCAGCCCCAGCATTTT. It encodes CATSHGHDQPQHF.

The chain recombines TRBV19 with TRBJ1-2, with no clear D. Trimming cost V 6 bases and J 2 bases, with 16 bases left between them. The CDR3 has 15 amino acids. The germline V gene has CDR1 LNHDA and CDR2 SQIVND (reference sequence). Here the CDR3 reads CASRENDAINYGYTF. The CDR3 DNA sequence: TGTGCCAGTAGGGAGAACGACGCGATAAACTATGGCTACACCTTC.

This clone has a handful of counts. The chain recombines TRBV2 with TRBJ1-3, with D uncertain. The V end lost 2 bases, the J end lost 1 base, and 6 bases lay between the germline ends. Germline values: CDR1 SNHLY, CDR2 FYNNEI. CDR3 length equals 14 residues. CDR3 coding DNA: TGTGCCAGCAGTGAATTAGTGTCTGGAAACACCATATATTTT. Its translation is CASSELVSGNTIYF.

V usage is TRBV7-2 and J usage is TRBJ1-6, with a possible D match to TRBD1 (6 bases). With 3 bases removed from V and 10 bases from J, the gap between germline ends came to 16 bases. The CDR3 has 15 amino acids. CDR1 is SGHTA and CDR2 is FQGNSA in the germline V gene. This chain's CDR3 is CASSFGTSPGSPLHF. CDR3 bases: TGTGCCAGCAGCTTCGGGACATCGCCTGGCTCACCCCTCCACTTT.

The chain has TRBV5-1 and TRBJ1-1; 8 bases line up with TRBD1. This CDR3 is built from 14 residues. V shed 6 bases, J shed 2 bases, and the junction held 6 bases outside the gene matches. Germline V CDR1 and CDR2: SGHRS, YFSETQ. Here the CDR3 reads CASNQGAGNTEAFF. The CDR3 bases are TGCGCCAGCAATCAGGGGGCGGGAAACACTGAAGCTTTCTTT.

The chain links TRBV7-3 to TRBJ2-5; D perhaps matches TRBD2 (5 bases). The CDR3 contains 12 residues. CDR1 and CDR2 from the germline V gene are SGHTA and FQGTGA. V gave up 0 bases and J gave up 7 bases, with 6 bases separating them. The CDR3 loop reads CASSLTGGTQYF. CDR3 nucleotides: TGTGCCAGCAGCTTAACTGGAGGGACCCAGTACTTC.